This T cell receptor (beta chain) was profiled in a study of T-cell memory formation after mild COVID-19. This CDR3 comprises 13 residues. J lost 4 bases, V lost 4 bases, and 0 bases had no gene match. Germline lookup yields CDR1 SGHTA and CDR2 FQGTGA. TCRdb processed the 5' RACE reads anew with MiXCR; each CDR3 protein has one entry. The sample has roughly 89,000 distinct CDR3 sequences; about 12% are singletons. In its sample, this clonotype was seen a few times. The sequence was collected from an adult woman who had mild COVID-19 (a few samples of this study predate the infection). Cell type and time point are not known. The specimen was PBMCs or a T cell subset sorted from them (not recorded which). This chain links TRBV7-3 with TRBJ1-1; TRBD1 aligns across 10 bases. In DNA, the CDR3 is TGTGCCAGCAGCTGGACAGGGGGCACTGAAGCTTTCTTT. This codes for CASSWTGGTEAFF.